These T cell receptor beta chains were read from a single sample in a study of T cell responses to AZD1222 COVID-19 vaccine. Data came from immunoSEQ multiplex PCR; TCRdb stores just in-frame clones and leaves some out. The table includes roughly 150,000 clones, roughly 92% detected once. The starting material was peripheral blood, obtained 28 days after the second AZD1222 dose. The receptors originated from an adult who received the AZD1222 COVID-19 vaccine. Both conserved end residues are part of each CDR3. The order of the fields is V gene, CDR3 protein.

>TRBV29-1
CSVVRGDTGELFF
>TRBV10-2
CASSFTGSNQPQHF
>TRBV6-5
CASRTVSKETQYF
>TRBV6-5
CASSYSNGGSYNEQFF
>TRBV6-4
CASSDSLAGDTGELFF
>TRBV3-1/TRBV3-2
CASSQDRLGKGRETQYF
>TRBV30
CAMKGVDQPQHF
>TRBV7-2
CASSSSWGVANYGYTF
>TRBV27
CASSTLPGTGSQETQYF
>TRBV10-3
CATHPGGSIYNEQFF
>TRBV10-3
CAISDRGGPEAFF
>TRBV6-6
CASSRGQSLNYGYTF
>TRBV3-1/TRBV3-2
CASSRGGGSYNEQFF
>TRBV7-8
CASSQSGTVNTGELFF
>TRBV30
CAWWTGDHYGYTF
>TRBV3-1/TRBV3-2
CASSSSGRALETQYF
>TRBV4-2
CASSQVTAPGAGELFF
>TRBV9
CASSSYRNTGELFF
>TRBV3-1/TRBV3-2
CASSQGSGSNEQFF
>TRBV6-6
CASSYSPGGGGELFF
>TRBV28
CASSLLQGAPHNQPQHF
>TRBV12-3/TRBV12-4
CASRRGTDTEAFF
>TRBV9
CASSVGNRGDTEAFF
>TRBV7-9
CASSSAGTVNSPLHF
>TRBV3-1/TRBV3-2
CASSSGGADGYTF
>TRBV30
CASSGTETQPQHF
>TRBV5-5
CASSIQAMNTEAFF
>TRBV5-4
CASSSGTQGLDYNEQFF
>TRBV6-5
CASSYLHGTQETQYF
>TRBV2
CASSARSLAGAVSNEKLFF
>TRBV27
CASSFEQGWPEAFF
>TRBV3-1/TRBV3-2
CASSQESRGQDGYTF
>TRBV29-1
CSVETGGSYGYTF
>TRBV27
CASSLVGAEAFF
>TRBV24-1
CATSEGRGPAWETQYF
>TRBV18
CASSPNLQSSGNTIYF
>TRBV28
CASSLGHREKLFF
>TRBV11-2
CASSKQGAGANVLTF
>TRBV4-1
CASSQDRQSRYYGYTF
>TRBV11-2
CASSYRQGATGELFF
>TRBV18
CASSPGKQETQYF
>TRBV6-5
CASRVQGVTNYGYTF
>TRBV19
CASSALQGSGSPLHF
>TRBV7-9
CASSLANLNTEAFF
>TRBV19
CASSIRTEVYGYTF
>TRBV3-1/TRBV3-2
CASSQIRTEAFF
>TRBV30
CAWSWSIGETQYF
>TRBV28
CASSLKRGVYNSPLHF
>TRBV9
CASSVADRRTEAFF
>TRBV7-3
CASSSSGLGTEAFF
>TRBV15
CATSRDRTSGTSYNEQFF
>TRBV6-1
CASSEATYQPQHF
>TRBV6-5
CASSPLGGHTDTQYF
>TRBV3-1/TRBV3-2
CASSQDGSYGYTF
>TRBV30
CAWKSKANQPQHF
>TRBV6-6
CASSYWRGQGGQPQHF
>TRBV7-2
CASSLSANYGYTF
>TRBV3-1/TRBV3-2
CASSQETGGGQPQHF
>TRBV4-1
CASSQVHSREETQYF
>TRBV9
CASSAGTSGGNEQFF